These T cell receptor beta chains were read from a single sample in a study of T cell responses to AZD1222 COVID-19 vaccine. Assay: immunoSEQ multiplex PCR; the TCRdb copy retains only in-frame clones and omits some. The repertoire consists of 75,000 to 100,000 clones, with approximately 92% occurring once and the leading ten covering 12%. The sequencing used peripheral blood, collected on day 0 of AZD1222 vaccination. The origin of the receptors is an adult in good health. Each CDR3 is given with its conserved first and last residue. The D gene is left open where the match is weak. A row's size may be missing; if present it is once, few, many or a size class.

clone size,J gene,V gene,D gene,CDR3 protein,CDR3 DNA
.,TRBJ2-5,TRBV10-3,.,CAISITRSQETQYF,TGTGCCATCAGTATCACTAGGAGCCAAGAGACCCAGTACTTC
.,TRBJ1-2,TRBV24-1,.,CATSEANRDGYTF,TGTGCCACCAGTGAGGCTAACAGGGATGGCTACACCTTC
.,TRBJ1-6,TRBV11-2,TRBD1,CASSPDRAAPLHF,TGTGCCAGCAGCCCAGACAGGGCGGCACCCCTCCACTTT
.,TRBJ1-3,TRBV12-5,.,CASGLTSSGNTIYF,TGTGCTAGTGGTTTAACGAGCTCTGGAAACACCATATATTTT
.,TRBJ1-1,TRBV6-2/TRBV6-3,.,CASSPGANTEAFF,TGTGCCAGCAGCCCCGGGGCGAACACTGAAGCTTTCTTT
.,TRBJ1-5,TRBV9,TRBD1,CASSATGGNQPQHF,TGTGCCAGCAGCGCCACAGGGGGCAATCAGCCCCAGCATTTT
once,TRBJ2-5,TRBV28,.,CASSFSVPGHRETQYF,TGTGCCAGCAGTTTTAGTGTACCGGGACATCGGGAGACCCAGTACTTC
.,TRBJ2-1,TRBV18,.,CASSPQESSYNEQFF,TGTGCCAGCTCACCACAGGAAAGCTCCTACAATGAGCAGTTCTTC
.,TRBJ1-1,TRBV4-2,.,CASSQDADLNTEAFF,TGTGCCAGCAGCCAAGATGCTGACTTGAACACTGAAGCTTTCTTT
.,TRBJ1-2,TRBV28,TRBD1,CASSAPGQGNGYTF,TGTGCCAGCAGTGCCCCGGGACAGGGAAATGGCTACACCTTC
.,TRBJ1-2,TRBV29-1,.,CSVFPTPRSESPTYGYTF,TGCAGCGTCTTCCCTACTCCGAGATCCGAATCCCCCACCTATGGCTACACCTTC
.,TRBJ2-7,TRBV7-9,TRBD2,CASSSIRLAGDGQYF,TGTGCCAGCAGCTCGATTCGACTAGCGGGAGACGGGCAGTACTTC
.,TRBJ1-2,TRBV7-8,.,CASSFESPPFRTYNYGYTF,TGTGCCAGCAGCTTCGAGTCCCCTCCTTTTAGGACGTATAACTATGGCTACACCTTC
once,TRBJ2-3,TRBV19,.,CASNRRGTDTQYF,TGTGCCAGTAATCGACGAGGCACAGATACGCAGTATTTT
.,TRBJ1-2,TRBV19,TRBD1,CASSPAGGVYGYTF,TGTGCCAGTAGTCCTGCAGGGGGCGTCTATGGCTACACCTTC
.,TRBJ1-5,TRBV7-9,TRBD1,CASSFGDRQFPYSNQPQHF,TGTGCCAGCAGTTTTGGGGACAGACAATTCCCTTATAGCAATCAGCCCCAGCATTTT
.,TRBJ2-1,TRBV11-3,.,CASSSATGSYNEQFF,TGTGCCAGCAGCTCAGCCACAGGGTCCTACAATGAGCAGTTCTTC
.,TRBJ1-3,TRBV6-5,.,CASQLRGSGNTIYF,TGTGCCAGTCAACTCAGGGGATCCGGAAACACCATATATTTT
.,TRBJ2-2,TRBV7-9,.,CASSLLVILAGELFF,TGTGCCAGCAGCCTTCTCGTGATATTAGCCGGGGAGCTGTTTTTT
.,TRBJ2-1,TRBV18,.,CASSPHPGQRDNEQFF,TGTGCCAGCTCACCCCATCCAGGGCAACGCGACAATGAGCAGTTCTTC